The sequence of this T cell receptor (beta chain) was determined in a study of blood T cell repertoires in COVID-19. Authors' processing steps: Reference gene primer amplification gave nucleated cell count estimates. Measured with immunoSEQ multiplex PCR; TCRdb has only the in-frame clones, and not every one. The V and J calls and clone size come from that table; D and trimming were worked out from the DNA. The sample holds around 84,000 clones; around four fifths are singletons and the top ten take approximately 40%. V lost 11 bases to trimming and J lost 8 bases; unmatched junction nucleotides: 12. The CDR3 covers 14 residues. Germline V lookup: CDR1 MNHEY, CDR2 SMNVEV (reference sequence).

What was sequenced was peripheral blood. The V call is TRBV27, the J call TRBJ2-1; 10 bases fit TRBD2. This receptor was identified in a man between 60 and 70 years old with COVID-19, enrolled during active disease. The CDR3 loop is CASGGLAGEDEQFF. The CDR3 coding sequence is TGTGCCTCCGGGGGCCTAGCGGGAGAGGATGAGCAGTTCTTC.